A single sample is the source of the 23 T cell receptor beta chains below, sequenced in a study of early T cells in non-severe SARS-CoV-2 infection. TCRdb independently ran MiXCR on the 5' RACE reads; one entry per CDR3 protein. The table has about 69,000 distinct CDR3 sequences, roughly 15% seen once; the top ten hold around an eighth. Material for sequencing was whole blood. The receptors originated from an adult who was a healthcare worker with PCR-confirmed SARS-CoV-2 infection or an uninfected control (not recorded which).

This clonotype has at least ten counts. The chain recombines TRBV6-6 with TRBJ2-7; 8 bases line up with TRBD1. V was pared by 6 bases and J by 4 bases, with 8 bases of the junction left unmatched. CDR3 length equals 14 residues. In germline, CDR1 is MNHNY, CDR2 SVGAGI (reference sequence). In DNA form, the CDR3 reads TGTGCCAGCAGCCGCGAGGGGGACAGGTACGAGCAGTACTTC. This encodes CASSREGDRYEQYF.

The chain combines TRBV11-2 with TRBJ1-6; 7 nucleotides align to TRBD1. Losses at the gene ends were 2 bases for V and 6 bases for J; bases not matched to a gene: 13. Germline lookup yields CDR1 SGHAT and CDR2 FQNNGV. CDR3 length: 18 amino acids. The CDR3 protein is CASSLTSAGRGFNSPLHF. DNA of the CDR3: TGTGCCAGCAGCTTAACCTCCGCGGGCAGGGGGTTTAATTCACCCCTCCACTTT.

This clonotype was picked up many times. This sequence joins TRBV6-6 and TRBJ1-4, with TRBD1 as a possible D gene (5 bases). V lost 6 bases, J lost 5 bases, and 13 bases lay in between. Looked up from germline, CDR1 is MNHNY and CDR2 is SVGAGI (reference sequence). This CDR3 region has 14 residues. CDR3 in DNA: TGTGCCAGCAGGTCTTCAGGGCGCAATGAAAAACTGTTTTTT. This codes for CASRSSGRNEKLFF.

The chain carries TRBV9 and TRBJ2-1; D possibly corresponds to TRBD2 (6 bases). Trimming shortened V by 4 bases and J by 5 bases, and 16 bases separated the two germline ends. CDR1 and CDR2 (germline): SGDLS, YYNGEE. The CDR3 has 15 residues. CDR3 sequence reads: CASSPTGGVDNEQFF. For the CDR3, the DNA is TGTGCCAGCAGCCCCACTGGCGGGGTGGACAATGAGCAGTTCTTC.

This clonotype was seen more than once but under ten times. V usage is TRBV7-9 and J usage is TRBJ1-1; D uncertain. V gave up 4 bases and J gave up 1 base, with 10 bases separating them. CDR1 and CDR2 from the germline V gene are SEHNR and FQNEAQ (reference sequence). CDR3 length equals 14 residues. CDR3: CASSSFSENTEAFF. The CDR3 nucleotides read TGTGCCAGCAGCTCCTTTTCGGAGAACACTGAAGCTTTCTTT.

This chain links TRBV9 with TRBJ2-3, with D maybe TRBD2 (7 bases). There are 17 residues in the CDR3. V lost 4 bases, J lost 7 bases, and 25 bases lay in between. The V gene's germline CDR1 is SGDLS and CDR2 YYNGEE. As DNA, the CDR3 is TGTGCCAGCAGCCCAGACCCCTGGGGCGGGGGCCTGAATACGCAGTATTTT. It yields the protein CASSPDPWGGGLNTQYF. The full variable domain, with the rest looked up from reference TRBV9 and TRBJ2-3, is DSGVTQTPKHLITATGQRVTLRCSPRSGDLSVYWYQQSLDQGLQFLIQYYNGEERAKGNILERFSAQQFPDLHSELNLSSLELGDSALYFCASSPDPWGGGLNTQYFGPGTRLTVL.

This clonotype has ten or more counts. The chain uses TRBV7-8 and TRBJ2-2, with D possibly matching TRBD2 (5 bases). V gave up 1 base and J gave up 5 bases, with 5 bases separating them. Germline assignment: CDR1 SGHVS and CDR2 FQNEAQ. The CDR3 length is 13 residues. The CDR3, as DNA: TGTGCCAGCAGCTTAGGGAGGACCGGGGAGCTGTTTTTT. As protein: CASSLGRTGELFF.

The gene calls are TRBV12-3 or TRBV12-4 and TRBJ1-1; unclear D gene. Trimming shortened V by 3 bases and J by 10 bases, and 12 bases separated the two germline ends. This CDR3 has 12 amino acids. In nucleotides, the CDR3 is TGTGCCAGCAGTTTTCGCGCAGATAGAGCTTTCTTT. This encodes CASSFRADRAFF.

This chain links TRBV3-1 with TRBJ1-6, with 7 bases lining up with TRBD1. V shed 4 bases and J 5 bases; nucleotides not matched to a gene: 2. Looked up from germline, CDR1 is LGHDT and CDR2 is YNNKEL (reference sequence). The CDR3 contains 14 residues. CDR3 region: CASSPGQDNSPLHF. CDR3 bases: TGTGCCAGCAGCCCTGGACAGGATAATTCACCCCTCCACTTT.

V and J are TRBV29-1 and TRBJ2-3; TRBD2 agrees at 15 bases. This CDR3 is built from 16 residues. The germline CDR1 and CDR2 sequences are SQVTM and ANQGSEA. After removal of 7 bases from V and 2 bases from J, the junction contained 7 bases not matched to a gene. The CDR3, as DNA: TGCAGCGCTCAAGGGACTAGCGGGGGGACCACAGATACGCAGTATTTT. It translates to CSAQGTSGGTTDTQYF.

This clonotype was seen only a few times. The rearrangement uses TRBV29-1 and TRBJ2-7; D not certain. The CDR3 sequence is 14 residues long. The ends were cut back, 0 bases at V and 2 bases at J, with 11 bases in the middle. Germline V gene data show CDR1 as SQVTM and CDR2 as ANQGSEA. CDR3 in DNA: TGCAGCGTTGAAGAGGCCGCCCTCCCCTACGAGCAGTACTTC. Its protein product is CSVEEAALPYEQYF.

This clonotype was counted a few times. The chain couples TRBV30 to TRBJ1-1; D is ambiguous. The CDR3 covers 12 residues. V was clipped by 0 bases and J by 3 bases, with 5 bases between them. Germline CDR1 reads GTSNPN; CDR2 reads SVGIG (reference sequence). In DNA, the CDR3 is TGTGCCTGGAGTGTCGGGTACACTGAAGCTTTCTTT. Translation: CAWSVGYTEAFF.

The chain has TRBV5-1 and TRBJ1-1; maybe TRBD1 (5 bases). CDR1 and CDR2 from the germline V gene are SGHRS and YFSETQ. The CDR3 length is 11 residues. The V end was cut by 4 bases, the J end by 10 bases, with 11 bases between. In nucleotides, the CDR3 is TGCGCCAGCAGCCACGGGCAGGGAGCTTTCTTT. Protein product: CASSHGQGAFF. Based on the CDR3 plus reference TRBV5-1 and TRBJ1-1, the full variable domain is KAGVTQTPRYLIKTRGQQVTLSCSPISGHRSVSWYQQTPGQGLQFLFEYFSETQRNKGNFPGRFSGRQFSNSRSEMNVSTLELGDSALYLCASSHGQGAFFGQGTRLTVV.

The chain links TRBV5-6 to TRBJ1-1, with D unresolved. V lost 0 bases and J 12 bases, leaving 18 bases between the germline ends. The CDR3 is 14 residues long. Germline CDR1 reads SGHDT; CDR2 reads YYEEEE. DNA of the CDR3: TGTGCCAGCAGCTTGGGTCAAATGCCCCATCAGTCTTTCTTT. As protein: CASSLGQMPHQSFF.

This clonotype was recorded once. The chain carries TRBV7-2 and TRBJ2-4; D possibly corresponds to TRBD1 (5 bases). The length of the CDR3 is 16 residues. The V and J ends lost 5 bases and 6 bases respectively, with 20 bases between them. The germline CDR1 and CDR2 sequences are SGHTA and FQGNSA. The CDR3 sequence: CASSQPGSLGGNIQYF. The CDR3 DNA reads TGTGCCAGCAGCCAGCCAGGGTCATTAGGTGGAAACATTCAGTACTTC. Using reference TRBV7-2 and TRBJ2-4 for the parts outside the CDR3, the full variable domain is GAGVSQSPSNKVTEKGKDVELRCDPISGHTALYWYRQSLGQGLEFLIYFQGNSAPDKSGLPSDRFSAERTGGSVSTLTIQRTQQEDSAVYLCASSQPGSLGGNIQYFGAGTRLSVL.

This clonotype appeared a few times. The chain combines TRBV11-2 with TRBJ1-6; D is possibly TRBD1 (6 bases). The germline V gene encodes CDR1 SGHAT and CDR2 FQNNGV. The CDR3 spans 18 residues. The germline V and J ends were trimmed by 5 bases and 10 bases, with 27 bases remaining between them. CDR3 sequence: CASSHSLRGTERRSPLHF. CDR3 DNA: TGTGCCAGCAGCCATTCATTGAGGGGGACCGAACGCCGATCACCCCTCCACTTT.

CDR3 nucleotide sequence: TGTGCCAGCAATACGGACAGGGACGAGCAGCCCCAGCATTTT. Translating it yields CASNTDRDEQPQHF. The chain uses TRBV12-3 or TRBV12-4 and TRBJ1-5, with 8 bases that match TRBD1. Unmatched junction bases numbered 9, after V lost 7 bases and J lost 7 bases. CDR3 length: 14 residues.

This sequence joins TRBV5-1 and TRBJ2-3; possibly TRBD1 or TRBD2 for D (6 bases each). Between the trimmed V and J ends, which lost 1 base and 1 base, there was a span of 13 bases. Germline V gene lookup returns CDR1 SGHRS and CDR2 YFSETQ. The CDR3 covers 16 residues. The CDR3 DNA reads TGCGCCAGCAGCTTGTTAGTGGGGGGCCGCACAGATACGCAGTATTTT. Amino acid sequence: CASSLLVGGRTDTQYF.

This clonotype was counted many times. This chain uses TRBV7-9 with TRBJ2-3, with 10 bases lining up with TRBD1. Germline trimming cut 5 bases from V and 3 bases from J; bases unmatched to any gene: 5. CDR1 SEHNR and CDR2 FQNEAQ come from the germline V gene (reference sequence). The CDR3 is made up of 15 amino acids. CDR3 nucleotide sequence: TGTGCCAGCAGCACCGGACAGGGGGAAACAGATACGCAGTATTTT. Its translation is CASSTGQGETDTQYF.

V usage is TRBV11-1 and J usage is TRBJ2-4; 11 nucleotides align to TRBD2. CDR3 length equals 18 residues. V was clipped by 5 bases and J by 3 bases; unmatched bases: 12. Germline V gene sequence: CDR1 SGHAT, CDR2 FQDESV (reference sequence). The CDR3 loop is CASSPRALAGGHKNIQYF. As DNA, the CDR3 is TGTGCCAGCAGCCCCCGGGCCCTAGCGGGGGGACACAAAAACATTCAGTACTTC.

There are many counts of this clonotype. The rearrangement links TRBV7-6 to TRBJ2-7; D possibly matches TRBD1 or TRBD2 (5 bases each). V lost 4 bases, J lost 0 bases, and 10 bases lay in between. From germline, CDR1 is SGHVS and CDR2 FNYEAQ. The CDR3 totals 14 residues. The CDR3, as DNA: TGTGCCAGCAGCTCCGGGACGTACTCCTACGAGCAGTACTTC. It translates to CASSSGTYSYEQYF.

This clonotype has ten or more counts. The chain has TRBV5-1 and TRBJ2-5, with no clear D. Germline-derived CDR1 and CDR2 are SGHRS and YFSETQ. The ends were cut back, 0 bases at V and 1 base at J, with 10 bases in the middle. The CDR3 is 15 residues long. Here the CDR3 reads CASSLVDGSQETQYF. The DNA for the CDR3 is TGCGCCAGCAGCTTGGTAGATGGAAGCCAAGAGACCCAGTACTTC.

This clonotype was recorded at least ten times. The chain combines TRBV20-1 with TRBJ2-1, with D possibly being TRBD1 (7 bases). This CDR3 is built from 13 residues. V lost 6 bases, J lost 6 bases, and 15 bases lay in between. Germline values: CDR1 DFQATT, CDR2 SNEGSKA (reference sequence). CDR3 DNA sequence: TGCAGTGCAGGAAGGGGGGACAGCAATGAGCAGTTCTTC. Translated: CSAGRGDSNEQFF.